Here is one T cell receptor (beta chain) with its context. A much bigger clone sits one base away, suggesting this may be a read error. The protocol was immunoSEQ multiplex PCR, while the TCRdb copy is restricted to in-frame clones and leaves out a portion. The sample lists approximately 440,000 clones; more than 70% were seen once. This entry belongs to a study of shared clonotypes between healthy human individuals. CDR1 WSHSY and CDR2 SAAADI come from the germline V gene. The CDR3 sequence is 14 residues long. The unsorted samples had around 100 million PBMCs used for genomic DNA. The chain employs TRBV10-2 and TRBJ1-5, with TRBD1 as a possible D gene (5 bases). The receptor was isolated from a middle-aged woman in good health. Some clones in this sample may be carry-over from other donors' samples. The sequenced sample consisted of PBMCs. CDR3 nucleotide sequence: TGTGCCAGCAGTTACGGGACGGAGAATCAGCCCCAGCATTTT. Translated, it gives CASSYGTENQPQHF.